The T cell receptor (beta chain) under discussion was sequenced for a study of cytomegalovirus exposure and HLA in healthy donors. With V trimmed by 5 bases and J by 5 bases, 5 bases remained unmatched. Per the germline V gene, CDR1 is SGHVS and CDR2 is FNYEAQ. The CDR3 contains 13 residues. With 60 Vbeta and 13 Jbeta primers, the PCR was carried out. Assay used: immunoSEQ multiplex PCR; TCRdb lists only in-frame clones, some missing. The table shows 120,000 or so clones, with over 75% occurring only once. This chain uses TRBV7-6 with TRBJ1-1; 7 bases align to TRBD1. The clonotype comes from a man aged 18 to 35 in good health and CMV-seropositive. Sequenced input: PBMCs. The CDR3 protein is CASSKTGRTEAFF. The CDR3 DNA reads TGTGCCAGCAGCAAGACAGGGAGGACTGAAGCTTTCTTT.